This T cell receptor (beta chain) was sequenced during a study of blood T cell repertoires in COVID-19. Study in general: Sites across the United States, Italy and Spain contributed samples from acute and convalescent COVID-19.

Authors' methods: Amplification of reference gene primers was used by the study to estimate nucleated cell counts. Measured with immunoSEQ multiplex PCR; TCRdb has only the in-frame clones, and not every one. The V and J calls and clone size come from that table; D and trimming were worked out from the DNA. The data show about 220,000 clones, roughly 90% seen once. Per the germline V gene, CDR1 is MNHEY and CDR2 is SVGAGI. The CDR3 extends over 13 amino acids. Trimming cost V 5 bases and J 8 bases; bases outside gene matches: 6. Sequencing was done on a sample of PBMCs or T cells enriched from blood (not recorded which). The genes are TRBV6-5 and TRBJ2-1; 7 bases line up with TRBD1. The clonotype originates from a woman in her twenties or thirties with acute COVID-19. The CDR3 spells CASSTYTGDEQFF. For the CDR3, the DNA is TGTGCCAGCAGTACCTATACAGGGGATGAGCAGTTCTTC.